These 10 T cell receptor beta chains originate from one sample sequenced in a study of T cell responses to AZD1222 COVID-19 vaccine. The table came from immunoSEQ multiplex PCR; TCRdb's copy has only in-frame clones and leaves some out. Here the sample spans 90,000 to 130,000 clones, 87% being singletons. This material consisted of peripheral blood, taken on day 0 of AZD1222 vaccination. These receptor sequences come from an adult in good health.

Here the CDR3 DNA reads TGTGCCAGCAGCCAATCGGGGGATACGCAGTATTTT. Translating it yields CASSQSGDTQYF. The chain recombines TRBV7-3 with TRBJ2-3; D possibly corresponds to TRBD2 (5 bases). The CDR3 is 12 residues long. Germline V gene data show CDR1 as SGHTA and CDR2 as FQGTGA. V shed 5 bases and J shed 6 bases, with 9 bases lying between them.

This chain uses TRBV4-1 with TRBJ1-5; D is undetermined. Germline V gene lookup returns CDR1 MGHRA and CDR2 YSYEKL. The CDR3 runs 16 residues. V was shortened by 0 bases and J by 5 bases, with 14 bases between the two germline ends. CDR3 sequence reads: CASSQDPGTQYQPQHF. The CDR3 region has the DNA TGCGCCAGCAGCCAAGATCCGGGAACCCAATATCAGCCCCAGCATTTT.

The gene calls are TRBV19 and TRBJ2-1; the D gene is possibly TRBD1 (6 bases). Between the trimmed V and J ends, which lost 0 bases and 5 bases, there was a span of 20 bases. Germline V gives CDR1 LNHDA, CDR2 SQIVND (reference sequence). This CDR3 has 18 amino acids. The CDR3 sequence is CASSIDHGVTGPNNEQFF. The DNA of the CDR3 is TGTGCCAGTAGTATAGATCATGGCGTGACAGGACCGAACAATGAGCAGTTCTTC.

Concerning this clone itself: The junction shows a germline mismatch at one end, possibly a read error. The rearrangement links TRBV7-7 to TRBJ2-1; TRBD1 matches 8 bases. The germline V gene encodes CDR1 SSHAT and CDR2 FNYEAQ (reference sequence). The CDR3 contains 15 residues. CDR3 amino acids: CASSRDGTGLNEQFF. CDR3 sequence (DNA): TGTGCTAGCAGCCGAGACGGGACAGGACTAAATGAGCAGTTCTTC.

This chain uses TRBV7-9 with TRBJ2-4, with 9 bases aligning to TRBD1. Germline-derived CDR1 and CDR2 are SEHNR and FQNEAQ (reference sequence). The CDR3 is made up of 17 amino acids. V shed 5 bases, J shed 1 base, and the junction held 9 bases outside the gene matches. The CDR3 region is CASSRTGGGEAKNIQYF. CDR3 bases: TGTGCCAGCAGCAGAACAGGGGGCGGAGAGGCCAAAAACATTCAGTACTTC.

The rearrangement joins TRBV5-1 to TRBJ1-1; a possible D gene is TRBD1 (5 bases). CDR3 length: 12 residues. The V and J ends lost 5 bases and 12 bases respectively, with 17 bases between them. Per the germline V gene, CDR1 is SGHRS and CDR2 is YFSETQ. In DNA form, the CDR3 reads TGCGCCAGCAGTGAAGTCTCGGGGGTGTCTTTCTTT. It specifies CASSEVSGVSFF.

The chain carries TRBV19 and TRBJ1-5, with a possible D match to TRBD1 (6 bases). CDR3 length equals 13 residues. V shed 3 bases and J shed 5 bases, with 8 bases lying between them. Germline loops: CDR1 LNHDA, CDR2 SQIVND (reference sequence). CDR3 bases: TGTGCCAGTAGTATCAGGGGCGATCAGCCCCAGCATTTT. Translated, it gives CASSIRGDQPQHF.

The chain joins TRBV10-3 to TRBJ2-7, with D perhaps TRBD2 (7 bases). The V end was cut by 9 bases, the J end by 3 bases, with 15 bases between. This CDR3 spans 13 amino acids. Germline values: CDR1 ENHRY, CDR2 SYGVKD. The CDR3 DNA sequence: TGTGCCATGAAGGGGGGGGCGGACTACGAGCAGTACTTC. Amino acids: CAMKGGADYEQYF.

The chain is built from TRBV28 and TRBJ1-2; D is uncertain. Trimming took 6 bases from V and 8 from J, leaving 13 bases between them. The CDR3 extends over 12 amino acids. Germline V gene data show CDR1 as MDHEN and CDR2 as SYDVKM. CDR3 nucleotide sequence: TGTGCCAGCAGCTCTACCATCGGCGGCTACACCTTC. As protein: CASSSTIGGYTF.

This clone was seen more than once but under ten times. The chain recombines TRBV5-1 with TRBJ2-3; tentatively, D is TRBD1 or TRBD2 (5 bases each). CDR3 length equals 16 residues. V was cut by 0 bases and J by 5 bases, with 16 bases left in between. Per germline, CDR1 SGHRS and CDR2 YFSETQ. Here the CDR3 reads CASSLEGRETVDTQYF. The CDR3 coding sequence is TGCGCCAGCAGCTTGGAGGGCAGGGAGACCGTAGATACGCAGTATTTT. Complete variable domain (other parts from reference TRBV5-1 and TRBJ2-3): KAGVTQTPRYLIKTRGQQVTLSCSPISGHRSVSWYQQTPGQGLQFLFEYFSETQRNKGNFPGRFSGRQFSNSRSEMNVSTLELGDSALYLCASSLEGRETVDTQYFGPGTRLTVL.